This T cell receptor beta chain was recorded in a study of PD-L1 blockade in urothelial cancer. On the study more broadly: Male patients with bladder-origin urothelial cancer numbered twenty-five of 29.

Produced via immunoSEQ multiplex PCR; TCRdb's table is partial and in-frame only. The sample consists of roughly 87,000 clones, around 87% of them appearing once. Anywhere from 1 to 8 samples came from each patient, spanning pretreatment and on-treatment. This CDR3 region has 18 residues. Trimming cost V 0 bases and J 7 bases, with 21 bases left between them. Germline V gives CDR1 WNHNN, CDR2 SYGVQD (reference sequence). The sample here was PBMCs, taken around atezolizumab (anti-PD-L1) treatment. V gene TRBV10-1 combines with J gene TRBJ1-4; the D gene is possibly TRBD1 (6 bases). The clonotype originates from a woman in her 70s with urothelial cancer. The DNA for the CDR3 is TGCGCCAGCAGTGAGTCCATCCCGGGACATGGTGGAGGTGAAAAACTGTTTTTT. Translating it yields CASSESIPGHGGGEKLFF.